What follows is one T cell receptor beta chain and its context. Its binding antigen is unknown. Qualities for individual bases were not recorded, and no much larger clone is one base off. The sample belongs to a study of PD-1 blockade in classical Hodgkin lymphoma (dated by TCRdb to the early 2020s). About the full investigation: Nivolumab dosing was 3 mg/kg intravenously every 2 weeks, continuing until either disease progression or unacceptable toxicity. To define a peripheral blood immune signature of response to PD-1 blockade in classical Hodgkin lymphoma, the study combined TCR beta sequencing with CyTOF.

Here is what the overall study found, with its caveats: Lower diversity was seen in patients whose nivolumab began less than 1 year after ASCT, and these patients were left out of later analyses so that immune reconstitution would not confound the results. The study was limited to a single clinical trial cohort, and causes of repertoire differences, possibly disease activity or prior therapy, remained undefined. Baseline diversity similar to that of newly diagnosed patients was observed in trial patients achieving complete response, whereas significantly lower diversity was observed in partial responders and progressors. Baseline TCR diversity was reported to be lower in newly diagnosed patients than in healthy donors and to be lower still in relapsed/refractory patients. A significant rise by C4D1 was seen in CD4+ but not CD8+ TCR diversity (p=0.0027 vs p=0.16), with the rise being most apparent in complete responders (p=0.02).

The CDR3 runs 15 amino acids, cysteine and phenylalanine included. The sequence is cut down to CDR3 DNA, 45 bases in frame from base 1. The CDR1 and CDR2 encoded by the germline V gene (reference sequence) are SGHNT and YYREEE. Trimming leaves V shorter by 4 bases and J shorter by 3 bases, with the junction holding 7 bases beyond the gene matches. The time point label, read with the paper, signifies: cycle 4 day 1 (C4D1), after five to seven weeks of nivolumab. Every trial patient had relapsed after autologous stem cell transplantation, and cohorts A, B and C differed in prior brentuximab vedotin exposure. The trial cohort was composed of 56 patients with relapsed/refractory classical Hodgkin lymphoma, for whom complete response, partial response or progressive disease was recorded as best overall response. In the multi-cohort phase II CheckMate 205 trial, trial patients received single-agent nivolumab. Best overall response was determined by an independent review committee according to the 2007 International Working Group response criteria. Trial PBMCs were collected just before the start of nivolumab (C1D1) and during therapy at cycle 2 day 1 and cycle 4 day 1. Peripheral blood was collected in 8 mL Vacutainer Cell Preparation Tubes, from which PBMCs were isolated by centrifugation and then cryopreserved.

The Qiagen DNeasy kit was used to extract genomic DNA from unsorted PBMCs and from the negatively selected CD4+ and CD8+ fractions. TCR beta CDR3 regions were subjected to amplification by immunoSEQ multiplex PCR with primers that anneal to V and J segments. A synthetic immune receptor repertoire was used to minimize amplification bias, and any residual bias was removed computationally once sequencing was done. As for the original processing: Repertoire diversity was quantified as the Shannon entropy index using custom Python scripts. Unsorted, CD4+ and CD8+ repertoires were analyzed separately, except in combined analyses where CD4+ and CD8+ sequences were merged in silico. Clonal expansion was defined as a frequency increase of at least 2-fold after treatment compared with C1D1, and clones undetected at baseline were assigned a pseudocount of 0.5. Clones with 0 or 1 copy at C1D1 were defined as singleton clones, while clones with 2 or more copies were defined as non-singleton clones. By matching protein sequences in sorted samples from the same patient, clones expanded in unsorted samples were annotated as CD4+, CD8+ or unknown. Wilcoxon tests on paired samples were used to test changes in diversity from C1D1 to C4D1. TCRdb took this table from immuneACCESS and kept in-frame rearrangements with V and J called. Such tables lack part of the clones; where checked against another copy, unresolved V genes explain under half of the gap, and the rest is unexplained. V, J and clone size are those of that table, while D and trimming were read from the DNA. The sample table contains 80,000 to 95,000 clones; only one count was recorded for 83% of them. Of the sample, over 15% falls within the top ten clones.

The sample here was peripheral blood mononuclear cells (PBMCs), taken before the fourth cycle of nivolumab. The chain is assembled from TRBV5-4 and TRBJ2-7, and TRBD2 matches 10 of the central bases. The TCR comes from a human donor with classical Hodgkin lymphoma. The CDR3 region has the sequence CASSDPGTSVYEQYF. Here is the DNA: TGTGCCAGCAGCGACCCCGGGACTAGCGTCTACGAGCAGTACTTC.